This T cell receptor (beta chain) appears in the sequencing data of a study of T-cell memory formation after mild COVID-19. General observations from the study: While clones contracting from day 15 to 85 were balanced between CD4 and CD8, later expanders leaned CD4+.

This clonotype was seen more than once but under ten times. The antigen is unknown. Germline CDR1 reads SGHRS; CDR2 reads YFSETQ. V was pared by 0 bases and J by 3 bases, with 9 bases between. The CDR3 runs to 14 residues. TCRdb analysed the 5' RACE reads with MiXCR anew, one entry per CDR3 protein. This table holds roughly 150,000 distinct CDR3 sequences, more than 12% found once. The sequence was obtained from an adult woman who had mild COVID-19 (a few samples of this study predate the infection). Cell type and time point are not known. V is TRBV5-1 and J is TRBJ1-1; D is unresolved. Sequences were obtained from PBMCs or a T cell subset sorted from them (not recorded which). In nucleotides, the CDR3 is TGCGCCAGCAGCTTGGGCGACGGAGACACTGAAGCTTTCTTT. Encoded protein: CASSLGDGDTEAFF.